This record concerns one T cell receptor (beta chain) sequence. The data were taken from a study of blood T cell repertoires in COVID-19. For the study at large: The study drew acute and convalescent COVID-19 samples from the United States, Italy and Spain. The cDNA or gDNA used as material had been derived from T cells, B-cell-depleted T cells, or PBMCs.

Sequenced by immunoSEQ multiplex PCR; TCRdb stores in-frame clones only, minus some. The sample has around 63,000 clones; 65% to 80% are singletons. The sample comprised peripheral blood. This clonotype was sampled from a human donor in a cohort sampled during active COVID-19.

The CDR3 is CASSQVGNILLLGNQPQHF. For the CDR3, the DNA is TGCGCCAGCAGCCAAGTGGGTAACATACTTCTGCTAGGCAATCAGCCCCAGCATTTT. The chain recombines TRBV4-1 with TRBJ1-5; no firm D call. This CDR3 has 19 residues. CDR1 MGHRA and CDR2 YSYEKL come from the germline V gene. V was cut by 1 base and J by 2 bases, with 21 bases left in between.